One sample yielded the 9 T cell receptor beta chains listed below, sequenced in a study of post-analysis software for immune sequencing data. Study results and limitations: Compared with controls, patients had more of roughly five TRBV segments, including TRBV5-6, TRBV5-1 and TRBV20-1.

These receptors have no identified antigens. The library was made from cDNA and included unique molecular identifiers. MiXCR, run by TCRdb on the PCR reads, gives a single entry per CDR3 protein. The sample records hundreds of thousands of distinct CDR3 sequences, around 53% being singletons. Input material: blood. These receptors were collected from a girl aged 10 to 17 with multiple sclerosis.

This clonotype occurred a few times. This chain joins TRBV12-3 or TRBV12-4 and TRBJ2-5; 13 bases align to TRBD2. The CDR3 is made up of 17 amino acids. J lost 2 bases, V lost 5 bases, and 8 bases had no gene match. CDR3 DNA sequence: TGTGCCAGCAGTCCCGGACTAGCGGGGGCCCATCAAGAGACCCAGTACTTC. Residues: CASSPGLAGAHQETQYF.

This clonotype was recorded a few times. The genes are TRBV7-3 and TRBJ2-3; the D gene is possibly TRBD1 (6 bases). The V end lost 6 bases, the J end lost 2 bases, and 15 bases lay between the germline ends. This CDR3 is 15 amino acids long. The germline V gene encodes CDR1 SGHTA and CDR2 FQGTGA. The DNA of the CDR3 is TGTGCCAGCAGTTCTCTCGGACAGATCACAGATACGCAGTATTTT. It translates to CASSSLGQITDTQYF.

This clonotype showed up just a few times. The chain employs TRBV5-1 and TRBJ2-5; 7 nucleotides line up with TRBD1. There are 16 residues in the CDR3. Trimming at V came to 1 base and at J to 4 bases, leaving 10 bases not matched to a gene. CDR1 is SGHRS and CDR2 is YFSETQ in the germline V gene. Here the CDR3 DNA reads TGCGCCAGCAGCTTGTCGTCGAAGGGGGCCGGAGAGACCCAGTACTTC. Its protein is CASSLSSKGAGETQYF.

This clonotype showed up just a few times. The CDR3: CSVEIAGTGGVYEQYF. The CDR3 DNA reads as TGCAGCGTAGAAATAGCCGGGACAGGGGGAGTGTACGAGCAGTACTTC. The chain uses TRBV29-1 and TRBJ2-7; 11 bases are a match to TRBD1. This CDR3 is built from 16 residues. V lost 6 bases and J lost 4; bases outside the gene matches: 14. Germline CDR1 is SQVTM and CDR2 is ANQGSEA.

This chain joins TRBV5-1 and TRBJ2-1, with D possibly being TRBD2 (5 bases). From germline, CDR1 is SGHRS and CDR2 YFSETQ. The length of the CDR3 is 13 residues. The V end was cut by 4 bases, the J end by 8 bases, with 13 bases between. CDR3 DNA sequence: TGCGCCAGCAGCATCGGCGGGTTCTATGAGCAGTTCTTC. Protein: CASSIGGFYEQFF.

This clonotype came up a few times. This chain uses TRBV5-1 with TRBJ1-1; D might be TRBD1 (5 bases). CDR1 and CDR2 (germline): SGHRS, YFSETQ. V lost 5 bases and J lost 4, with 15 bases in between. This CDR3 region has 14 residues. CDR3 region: CASRSQGEGTEAFF. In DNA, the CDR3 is TGCGCCAGCAGAAGCCAGGGTGAAGGCACTGAAGCTTTCTTT.

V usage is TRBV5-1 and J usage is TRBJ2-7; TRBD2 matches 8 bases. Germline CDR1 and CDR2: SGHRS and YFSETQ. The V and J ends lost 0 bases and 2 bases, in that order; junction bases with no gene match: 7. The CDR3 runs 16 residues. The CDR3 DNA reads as TGCGCCAGCAGCTTGGATGGAAATAGCGGGACCTACGAGCAGTACTTC. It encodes CASSLDGNSGTYEQYF.

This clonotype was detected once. In DNA, the CDR3 is TGTGCCAGCAGCGTAGAACGGCGGACAGTGGAGTCTGGGGCCAACGTCCTGACTTTC. Translation: CASSVERRTVESGANVLTF. The chain couples TRBV9 to TRBJ2-6, with D perhaps matching TRBD1 (6 bases). V was pared by 0 bases and J by 1 base, with 17 bases between. Germline V gene lookup returns CDR1 SGDLS and CDR2 YYNGEE. This CDR3 spans 19 amino acids.

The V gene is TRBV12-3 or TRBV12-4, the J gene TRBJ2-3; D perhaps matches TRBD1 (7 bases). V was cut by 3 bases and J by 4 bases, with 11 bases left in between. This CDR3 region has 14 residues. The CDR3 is CASSFRGVPDTQYF. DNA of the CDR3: TGTGCCAGCAGTTTCAGGGGGGTCCCAGATACGCAGTATTTT.